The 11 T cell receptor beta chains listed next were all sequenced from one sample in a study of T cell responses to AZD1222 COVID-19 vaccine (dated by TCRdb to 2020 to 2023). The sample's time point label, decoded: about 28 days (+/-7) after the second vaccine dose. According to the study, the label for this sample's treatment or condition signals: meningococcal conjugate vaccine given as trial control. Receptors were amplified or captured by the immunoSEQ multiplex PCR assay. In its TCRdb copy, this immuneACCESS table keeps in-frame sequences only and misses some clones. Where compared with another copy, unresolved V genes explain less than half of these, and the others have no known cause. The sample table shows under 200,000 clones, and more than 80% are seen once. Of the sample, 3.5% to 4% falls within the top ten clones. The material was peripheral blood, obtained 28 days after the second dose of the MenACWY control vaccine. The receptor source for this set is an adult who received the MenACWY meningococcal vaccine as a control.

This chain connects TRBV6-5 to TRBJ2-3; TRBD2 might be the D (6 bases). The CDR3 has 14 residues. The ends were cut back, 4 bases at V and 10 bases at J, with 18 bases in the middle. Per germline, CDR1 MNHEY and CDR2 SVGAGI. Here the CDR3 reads CASSSPGLPVSQYF. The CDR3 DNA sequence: TGTGCCAGCAGTTCCCCGGGACTCCCAGTATCGCAGTATTTT.

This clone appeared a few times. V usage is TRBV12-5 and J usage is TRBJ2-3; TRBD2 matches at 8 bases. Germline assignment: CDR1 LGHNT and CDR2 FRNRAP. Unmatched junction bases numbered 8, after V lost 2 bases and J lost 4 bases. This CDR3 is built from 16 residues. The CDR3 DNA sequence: TGTGCTAGTGGTTTGAACAGCGGGAGTAGTCCAGATACGCAGTATTTT. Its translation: CASGLNSGSSPDTQYF.

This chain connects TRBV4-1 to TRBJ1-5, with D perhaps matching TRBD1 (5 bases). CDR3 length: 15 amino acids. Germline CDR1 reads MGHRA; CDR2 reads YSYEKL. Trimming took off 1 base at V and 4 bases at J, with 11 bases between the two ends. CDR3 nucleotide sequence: TGCGCCAGCAGCCAAGTTATGGGGCCTAATCAGCCCCAGCATTTT. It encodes CASSQVMGPNQPQHF.

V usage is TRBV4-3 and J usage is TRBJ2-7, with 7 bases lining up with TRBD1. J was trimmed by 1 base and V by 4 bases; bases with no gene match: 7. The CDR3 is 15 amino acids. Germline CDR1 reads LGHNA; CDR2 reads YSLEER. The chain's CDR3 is CASSPGRTGSYEQYF. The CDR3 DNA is TGCGCCAGCAGCCCAGGAAGGACAGGATCCTACGAGCAGTACTTC.

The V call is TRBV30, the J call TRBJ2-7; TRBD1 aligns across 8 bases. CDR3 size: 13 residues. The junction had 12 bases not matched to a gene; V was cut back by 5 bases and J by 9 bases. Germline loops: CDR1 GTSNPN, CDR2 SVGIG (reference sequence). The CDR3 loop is CAWYGTGPEGQYF. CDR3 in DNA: TGTGCCTGGTACGGGACAGGCCCTGAGGGGCAGTACTTC.

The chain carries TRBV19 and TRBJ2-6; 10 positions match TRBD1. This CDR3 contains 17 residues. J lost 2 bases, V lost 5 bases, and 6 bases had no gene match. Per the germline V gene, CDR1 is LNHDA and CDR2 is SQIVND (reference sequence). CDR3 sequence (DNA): TGTGCCAGTAGTTCCCCGACAGGGGGCGCTGGGGCCAACGTCCTGACTTTC. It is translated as CASSSPTGGAGANVLTF.

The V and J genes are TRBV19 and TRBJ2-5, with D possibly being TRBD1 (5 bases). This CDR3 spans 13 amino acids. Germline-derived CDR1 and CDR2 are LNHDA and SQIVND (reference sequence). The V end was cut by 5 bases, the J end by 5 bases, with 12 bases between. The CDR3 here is CASSLQVWETQYF. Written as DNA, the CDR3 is TGTGCCAGTAGTCTACAGGTATGGGAGACCCAGTACTTC.

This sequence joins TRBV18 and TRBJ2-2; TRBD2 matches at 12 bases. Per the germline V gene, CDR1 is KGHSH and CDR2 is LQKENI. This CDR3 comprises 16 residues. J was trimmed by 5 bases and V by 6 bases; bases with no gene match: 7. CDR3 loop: CASSPGLAGLTGELFF. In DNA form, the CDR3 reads TGTGCCAGCTCCCCTGGACTAGCGGGATTGACCGGGGAGCTGTTTTTT.

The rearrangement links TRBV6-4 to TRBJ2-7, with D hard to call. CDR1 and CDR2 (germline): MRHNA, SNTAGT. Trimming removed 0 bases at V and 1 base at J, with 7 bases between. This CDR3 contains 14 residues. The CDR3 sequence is CASSDSHGSYEQYF. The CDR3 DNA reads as TGTGCCAGCAGTGACTCCCACGGATCCTACGAGCAGTACTTC.

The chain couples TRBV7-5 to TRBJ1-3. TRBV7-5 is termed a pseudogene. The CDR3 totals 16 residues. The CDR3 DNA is TGTGCCAGAAGCTTAGCGTTCGGTAGGAGAGTAAACACCATATATTTT. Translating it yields CARSLAFGRRVNTIYF.

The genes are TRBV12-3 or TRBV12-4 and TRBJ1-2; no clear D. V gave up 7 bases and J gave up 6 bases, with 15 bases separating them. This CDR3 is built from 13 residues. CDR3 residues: CASTLGREDGYTF. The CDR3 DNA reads TGTGCCAGCACCCTAGGGAGGGAAGATGGCTACACCTTC.